Below are 10 T cell receptor beta chains sequenced from a single sample in a study of identical twins. One entry per CDR3 protein results from TCRdb running MiXCR on the 5' RACE reads. The table has 700,000 to 950,000 distinct CDR3 sequences, approximately 13% seen once. These data are also associated with another study on yellow fever vaccine responses in identical twins.

Specimen: PBMCs. The receptors shown here come from a young woman in good health.

This clonotype was seen repeatedly, ten times or more. This chain connects TRBV27 to TRBJ1-2; tentative D call: TRBD1 (5 bases). V dropped 5 bases and J dropped 0 bases, with 13 bases sitting between them. Per the germline V gene, CDR1 is MNHEY and CDR2 is SMNVEV (reference sequence). This CDR3 comprises 15 residues. CDR3 in DNA: TGTGCCAGCAGTCTGGAGGGGACTTCTAACTATGGCTACACCTTC. This codes for CASSLEGTSNYGYTF.

The sample holds a few counts of this clonotype. The chain joins TRBV5-1 to TRBJ2-5, with 9 bases matching TRBD1. CDR3 length: 18 amino acids. Germline V gene sequence: CDR1 SGHRS, CDR2 YFSETQ. Trimming removed 0 bases from V and 1 base from J; junction bases left unmatched: 10. The CDR3 DNA sequence: TGCGCCAGCAGCTTGGCCGGGACAGGGTCCCCTCCCCAAGAGACCCAGTACTTC. This codes for CASSLAGTGSPPQETQYF.

This chain joins TRBV5-6 and TRBJ1-2; 9 nucleotides agree with TRBD1. V lost 3 bases, J lost 1 base, and 1 base stayed unmatched. Germline V gives CDR1 SGHDT, CDR2 YYEEEE. There are 14 residues in the CDR3. The CDR3 region is CASSSDRGNYGYTF. DNA of the CDR3: TGTGCCAGCAGCTCGGACAGGGGTAACTATGGCTACACCTTC.

This clonotype was recorded many times. The CDR3 nucleotides are TGCGCCAGCAGCCCAGGACTAGCAGAGGATACGCAGTATTTT. It specifies CASSPGLAEDTQYF. This sequence joins TRBV4-1 and TRBJ2-3; 8 bases agree with TRBD2. V was pared by 4 bases and J by 6 bases, with 6 bases of the junction left unmatched. The CDR3 is 14 amino acids. Germline CDR1 is MGHRA and CDR2 is YSYEKL.

V and J are TRBV12-3 or TRBV12-4 and TRBJ2-5; D is uncertain. V lost 3 bases, J lost 2 bases, and 13 bases lay in between. The length of the CDR3 is 15 residues. The CDR3 sequence: CASSFNLGQQETQYF. Written as DNA, the CDR3 is TGTGCCAGCAGTTTTAACCTCGGGCAACAAGAGACCCAGTACTTC.

There are a few counts of this clonotype. CDR3 sequence (DNA): TGCGCCAGCAGACCCCTTGGGGGTTGGAAAGAGACCCAGTACTTC. Translated: CASRPLGGWKETQYF. This chain links TRBV5-1 with TRBJ2-5; D is tentatively TRBD1 or TRBD2 (5 bases each). Germline V gene lookup returns CDR1 SGHRS and CDR2 YFSETQ. The germline V and J ends were trimmed by 5 bases and 3 bases, with 17 bases remaining between them. The CDR3 has 15 amino acids.

This clonotype occurred a few times. This chain joins TRBV21-1 and TRBJ2-3. TRBV21-1 constitutes a pseudogene. The CDR3 spans 13 residues. CDR3 protein: CASSPHPSDTQYF. The CDR3 DNA sequence: TGTGCCAGCAGCCCTCATCCTTCGGATACGCAGTATTTT.

The chain combines TRBV6-1 with TRBJ2-1, with 8 positions matching TRBD1. V shed 5 bases and J 3 bases; nucleotides not matched to a gene: 6. The V gene's germline CDR1 is MNHNS and CDR2 SASEGT. The CDR3 has 15 residues. As DNA, the CDR3 is TGTGCCAGCAGTCGACGGACAGGGATCTACAATGAGCAGTTCTTC. As protein: CASSRRTGIYNEQFF.

This clonotype was counted only a few times. The chain recombines TRBV6-1 with TRBJ2-5; possibly TRBD1 or TRBD2 for D (5 bases each). V dropped 6 bases and J dropped 3 bases, with 11 bases sitting between them. This CDR3 comprises 13 residues. Per germline, CDR1 MNHNS and CDR2 SASEGT. CDR3 nucleotides: TGTGCCAGCAGGAGGGGCGTTGAAGAGACCCAGTACTTC. Protein product: CASRRGVEETQYF.

The V gene is TRBV20-1, the J gene TRBJ2-1, with a tentative D call TRBD2 (6 bases). Germline CDR1 DFQATT, CDR2 SNEGSKA (reference sequence). This CDR3 is 16 amino acids long. The DNA for the CDR3 is TGCTGCGCTAGTCCAACTATAGCTAGCGTGTACAATGAGCAGTTCTTC. This gives the protein CCASPTIASVYNEQFF.